This T cell receptor (beta chain) was sequenced in a study of brain T cells in children with intractable seizures. Points from the study as a whole: Pre- and post-surgery blood differed in depth, so pre-surgery absences may be undersampling. Only CDR3 sequence similarity suggested viral specificity, without known HCMV serostatus.

TCRdb keeps only in-frame clones here, not all; method: immunoSEQ multiplex PCR. The table shows about 340,000 clones, with over 90% occurring only once. Germline lookup yields CDR1 WSHSY and CDR2 SAAADI. CDR3 length: 13 residues. V lost 0 bases, J lost 4 bases, and 7 bases lay in between. Stated time point: blood from clinic visit 5 months post-surgery; TSC patient then seizure free. Surgery cases with the highest brain T cell transcript signatures were chosen for sequencing. Patients received at least one anti-epileptic drug before surgery. Remarks on this clone: Its target is unknown.

The J gene is TRBJ2-7, the V gene TRBV10-2; D uncertain. This specimen was peripheral blood, taken more than 4 months after surgery. This sequence originates from a boy under three years old with tuberous sclerosis and intractable seizures. Here the CDR3 reads CASSESNTYEQYF. For the CDR3, the DNA is TGCGCCAGCAGTGAGTCAAACACGTACGAGCAGTACTTC.